Here is one T cell receptor (beta chain) with its context. The antigen remains undetermined. This record comes from a study of CD8 T cells in Susac syndrome. Findings and limits, study-wide: It was acknowledged in the study that its TCR sequencing and HLA analysis involved a relatively small number of individuals.

When the RNA was reverse transcribed, random hexamers were used with an input of 0.5 to 1 ug. The authors amplified TCR beta CDR3 across 54 Vbeta and 13 Jbeta using immunoSEQ multiplex PCR. TCRdb reanalysed the immunoSEQ multiplex PCR reads using MiXCR and keeps one entry per CDR3 protein. This table has under 85,000 distinct CDR3 sequences, about 94% appearing once. This TCR derives from a human donor with multiple sclerosis. The sample taken for sequencing was CD8+ T cells from PBMCs.

CDR3 region: CASRDSQGVDYGYTF. CDR3 DNA sequence: TGTGCCAGCAGGGACTCGCAGGGAGTTGACTATGGCTACACCTTC. The chain links TRBV6-5 to TRBJ1-2; weak D call: TRBD1 (5 bases). The CDR3 runs to 15 residues. V lost 6 bases, J lost 3 bases, and 17 bases lay in between. CDR1 and CDR2 (germline): MNHEY, SVGAGI.